The rows below give T cell receptor beta chains drawn from one sample of a study of T cells in Graves' hyperthyroidism and ophthalmopathy. MiXCR, run by TCRdb on the multiplex PCR reads, gives a single entry per CDR3 protein. The sample has hundreds of thousands of distinct CDR3 sequences; 30% to 40% are singletons. Specimen: blood. These receptors all stem from a woman aged 35 to 49 with Graves' hyperthyroidism. The CDR3 runs from the conserved cysteine through the conserved F or W. D genes are given only for firm matches. Only some rows state a clone size, as once, few, many or a class for expanded clones.

clone size,V gene,D gene,J gene,CDR3 DNA,CDR3 protein
NA,TRBV7-2,TRBD1,TRBJ2-5,TGTGCCAGCTCACCGGAACCCGGGACAGGGGAAGAGACCCAGTACTTC,CASSPEPGTGEETQYF
few,TRBV20-1,NA,TRBJ2-2,TGCAGTGCTAAAAAGGGCGGGGAGCTGTTTTTT,CSAKKGGELFF
NA,TRBV7-8,TRBD1,TRBJ1-5,TGTGCCAGCGTAGGGGGCAGCGCTTCCTATAGCAATCAGCCCCAGCATTTT,CASVGGSASYSNQPQHF
NA,TRBV7-8,NA,TRBJ1-1,TGTGCCAGCAGCTCAGGGCCAGGGCAGAACACTGAAGCTTTCTTT,CASSSGPGQNTEAFF
many,TRBV19,NA,TRBJ1-5,TGTGCCAGCAGTTCCCCCGGCCAGCCCCAGCATTTT,CASSSPGQPQHF
NA,TRBV3-1,NA,TRBJ2-7,TGTGCCAGCAGCCATCCCCCTTACGAGCAGTACTTC,CASSHPPYEQYF
few,TRBV5-1,TRBD1,TRBJ1-2,TGCGCCAGCAGCTGGGACAGGGGTTTGGGCTACACCTTC,CASSWDRGLGYTF
NA,TRBV29-1,TRBD2,TRBJ2-1,TGCAGCGTTGGCCCTAGCGGGAGCGATAATGAGCAGTTCTTC,CSVGPSGSDNEQFF
NA,TRBV7-9,TRBD2,TRBJ2-5,TGTGCCAGCAGCTTCGGGACTAGCGGGGAGACCCAGTACTTC,CASSFGTSGETQYF
few,TRBV6-1,NA,TRBJ1-2,TGTGCCAGCAACAATACAGGGACAACTGCAGATGGCTACACCTTC,CASNNTGTTADGYTF
many,TRBV12-3/TRBV12-4,TRBD1,TRBJ1-2,TGTGCCAGCACCGGAGGACAGGGGAACTATGGCTACACCTTC,CASTGGQGNYGYTF
NA,TRBV7-7,NA,TRBJ2-3,TGTGCTAGCAGCTTAGCCATGGACACAGATACGCAGTATTTT,CASSLAMDTDTQYF
many,TRBV6-1,NA,TRBJ1-2,TGTGCCAGCAGGATTAAGGAGTATGGCTACACCTTC,CASRIKEYGYTF
many,TRBV13,NA,TRBJ1-1,TGTGCCAGCAGCCCGATAAACACTGAAGCTTTCTTT,CASSPINTEAFF
once,TRBV7-9,TRBD1,TRBJ1-1,TGTGCCAGCAGCCCCGGACAGGGGGCTTTATCAGCTTTCTTT,CASSPGQGALSAFF
NA,TRBV19,NA,TRBJ1-6,TGTGCCAGTTTCCGGGACCTTAATTCACCCCTCCACTTT,CASFRDLNSPLHF
NA,TRBV19,TRBD2,TRBJ2-2,TGTGCCAGTATGCCCCTAGCGGGGGGGACTAACACCGGGGAGCTGTTTTTT,CASMPLAGGTNTGELFF
few,TRBV12-3/TRBV12-4,NA,TRBJ1-1,TGTGCCAGCAGGACAGTTCTGAGAGCCGAAGCTTTCTTT,CASRTVLRAEAFF
NA,TRBV10-3,NA,TRBJ2-2,TGTGCCATCGGAGGGACCGGGGAGCTGTTTTTT,CAIGGTGELFF
many,TRBV7-9,NA,TRBJ1-1,TGTGCCAGCAGCTTTGAGTACACTGAAGCTTTCTTT,CASSFEYTEAFF
NA,TRBV7-9,NA,TRBJ2-2,TGTGCCAGCAGCTTAACTGGCCGGGTGGAGCAGTTTTTT,CASSLTGRVEQFF
NA,TRBV14,NA,TRBJ1-2,TGTGCCAGCAGCGCCGCCGGCCTCCAGGGCTACACCTTC,CASSAAGLQGYTF
NA,TRBV7-2,NA,TRBJ2-7,TGTGCCAGCAGCTTAAGAGGGGGAAGCTCCTACGGGCAGTACTTC,CASSLRGGSSYGQYF
once,TRBV5-1,TRBD2,TRBJ2-3,TGCGCCAGCAGCCCTTGGACTAGCGGGGGAGATACGCAGTATTTT,CASSPWTSGGDTQYF